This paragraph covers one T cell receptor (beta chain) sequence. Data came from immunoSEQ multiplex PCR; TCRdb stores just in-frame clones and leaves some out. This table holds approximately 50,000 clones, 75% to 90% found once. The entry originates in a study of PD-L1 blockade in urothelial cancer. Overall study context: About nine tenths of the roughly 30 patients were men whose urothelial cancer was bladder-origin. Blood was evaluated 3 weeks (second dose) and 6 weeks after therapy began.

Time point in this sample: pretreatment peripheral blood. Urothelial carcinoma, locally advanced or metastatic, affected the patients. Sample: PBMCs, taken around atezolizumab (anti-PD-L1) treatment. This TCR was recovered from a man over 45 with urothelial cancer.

CDR3 in DNA: TGTGCCATCAGTGAGGGACAGAAAGAGACCCAGTACTTC. Its protein product is CAISEGQKETQYF. The V call is TRBV10-3, the J call TRBJ2-5, with TRBD1 as a possible D gene (6 bases). Per the germline V gene, CDR1 is ENHRY and CDR2 is SYGVKD. V was cut by 2 bases and J by 3 bases, with 7 bases left in between. The CDR3 runs to 13 residues.